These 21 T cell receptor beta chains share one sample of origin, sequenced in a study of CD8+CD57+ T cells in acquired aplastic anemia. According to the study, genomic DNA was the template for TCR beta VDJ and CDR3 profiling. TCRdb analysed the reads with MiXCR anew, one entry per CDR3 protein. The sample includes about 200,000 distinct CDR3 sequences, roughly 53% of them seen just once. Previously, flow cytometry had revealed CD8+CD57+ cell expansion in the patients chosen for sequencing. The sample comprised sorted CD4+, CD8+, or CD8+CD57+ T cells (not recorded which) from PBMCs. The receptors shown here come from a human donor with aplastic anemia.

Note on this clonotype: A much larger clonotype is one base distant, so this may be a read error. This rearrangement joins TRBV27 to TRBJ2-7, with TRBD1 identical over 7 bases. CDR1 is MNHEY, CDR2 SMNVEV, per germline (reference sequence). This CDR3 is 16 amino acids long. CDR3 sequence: CASSSWTGKSSYGQYF. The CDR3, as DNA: TGTGCCAGCAGCTCATGGACAGGCAAGAGTAGCTACGGGCAGTACTTC.

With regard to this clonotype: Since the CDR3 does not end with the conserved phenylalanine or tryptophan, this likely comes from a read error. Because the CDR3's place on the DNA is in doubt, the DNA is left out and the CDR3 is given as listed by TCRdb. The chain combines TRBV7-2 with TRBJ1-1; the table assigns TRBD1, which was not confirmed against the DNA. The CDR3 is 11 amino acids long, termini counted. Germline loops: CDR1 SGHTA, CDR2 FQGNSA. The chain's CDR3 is CASSARQGNRD.

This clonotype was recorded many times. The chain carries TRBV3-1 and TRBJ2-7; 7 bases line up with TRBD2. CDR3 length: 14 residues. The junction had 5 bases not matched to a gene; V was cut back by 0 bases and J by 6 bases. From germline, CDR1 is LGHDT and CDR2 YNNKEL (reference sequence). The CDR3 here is CASSQDEGRGEQYF. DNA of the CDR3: TGTGCCAGCAGCCAAGATGAGGGGAGGGGCGAGCAGTACTTC.

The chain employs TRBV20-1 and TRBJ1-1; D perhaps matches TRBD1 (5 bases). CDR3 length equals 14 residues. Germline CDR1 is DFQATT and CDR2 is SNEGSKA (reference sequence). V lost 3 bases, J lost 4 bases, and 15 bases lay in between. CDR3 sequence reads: CSARDTYESTEAFF. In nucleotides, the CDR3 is TGCAGTGCTAGGGACACCTATGAGAGCACTGAAGCTTTCTTT.

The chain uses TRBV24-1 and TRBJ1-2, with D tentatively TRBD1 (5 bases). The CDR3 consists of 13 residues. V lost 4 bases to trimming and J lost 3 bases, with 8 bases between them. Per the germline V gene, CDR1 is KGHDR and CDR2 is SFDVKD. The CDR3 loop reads CATSEGGDYGYTF. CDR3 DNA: TGTGCCACCAGTGAGGGGGGAGACTATGGCTACACCTTC.

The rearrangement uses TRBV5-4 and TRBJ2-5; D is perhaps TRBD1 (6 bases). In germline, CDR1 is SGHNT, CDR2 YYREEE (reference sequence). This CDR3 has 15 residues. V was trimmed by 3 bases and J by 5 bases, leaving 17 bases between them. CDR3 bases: TGTGCCAGCAGCTCCTCAGGGGTTAGCAGTGAGACCCAGTACTTC. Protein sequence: CASSSSGVSSETQYF.

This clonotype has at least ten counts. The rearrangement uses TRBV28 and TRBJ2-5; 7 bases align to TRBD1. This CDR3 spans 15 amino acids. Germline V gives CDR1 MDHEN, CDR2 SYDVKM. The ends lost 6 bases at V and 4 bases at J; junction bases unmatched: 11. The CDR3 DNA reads TGTGCCAGCAGCGTGGTTAGGGGGCTGGGAGAGACCCAGTACTTC. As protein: CASSVVRGLGETQYF. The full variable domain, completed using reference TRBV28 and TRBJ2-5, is DVKVTQSSRYLVKRTGEKVFLECVQDMDHENMFWYRQDPGLGLRLIYFSYDVKMKEKGDIPEGYSVSREKKERFSLILESASTNQTSMYLCASSVVRGLGETQYFGPGTRLLVL.

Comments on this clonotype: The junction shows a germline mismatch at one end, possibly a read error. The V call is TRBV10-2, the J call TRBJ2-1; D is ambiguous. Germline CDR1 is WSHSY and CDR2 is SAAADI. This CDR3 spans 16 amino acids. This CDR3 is CTSSESTLGADNEQFF. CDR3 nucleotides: TGCACCAGCAGTGAGTCGACCTTGGGCGCGGACAATGAGCAGTTCTTC.

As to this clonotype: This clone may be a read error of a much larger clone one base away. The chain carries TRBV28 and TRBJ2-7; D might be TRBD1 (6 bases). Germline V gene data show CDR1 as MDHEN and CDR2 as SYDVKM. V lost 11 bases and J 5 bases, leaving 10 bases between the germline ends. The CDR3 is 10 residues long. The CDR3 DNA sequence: TGTGCCGGTACAGGGAACGAGCAGTACTTC. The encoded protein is CAGTGNEQYF.

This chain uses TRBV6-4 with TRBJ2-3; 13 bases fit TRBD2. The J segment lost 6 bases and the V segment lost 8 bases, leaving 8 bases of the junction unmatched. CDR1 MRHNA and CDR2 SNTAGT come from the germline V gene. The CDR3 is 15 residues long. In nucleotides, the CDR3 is TGTGCCAGCGGTCCACTAGCGGGGGGGGAGGATACGCAGTATTTT. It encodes CASGPLAGGEDTQYF.

The CDR3 sequence: CSALGDSTYEQYF. Here the CDR3 DNA reads TGCAGTGCGTTAGGGGACTCAACCTACGAGCAGTACTTC. The V and J genes are TRBV20-1 and TRBJ2-7; the D gene is possibly TRBD2 (6 bases). The length of the CDR3 is 13 residues. V was clipped by 6 bases and J by 2 bases, with 14 bases between them. The germline CDR1 and CDR2 sequences are DFQATT and SNEGSKA (reference sequence).

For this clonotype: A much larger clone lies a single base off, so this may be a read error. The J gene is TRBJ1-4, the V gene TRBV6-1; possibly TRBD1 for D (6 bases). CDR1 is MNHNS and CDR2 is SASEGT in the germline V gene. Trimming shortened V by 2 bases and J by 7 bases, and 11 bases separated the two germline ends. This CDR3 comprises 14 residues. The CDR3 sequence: CASSETGSGEKLFF. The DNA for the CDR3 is TGTGCCAGCAGTGAAACAGGGTCGGGTGAAAAACTGTTTTTT.

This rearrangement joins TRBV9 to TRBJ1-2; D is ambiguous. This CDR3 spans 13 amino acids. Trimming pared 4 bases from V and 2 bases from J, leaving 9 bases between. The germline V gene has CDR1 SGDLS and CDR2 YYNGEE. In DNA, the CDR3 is TGTGCCAGCAGCCCAAACCAAAACTATGGCTACACCTTC. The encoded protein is CASSPNQNYGYTF. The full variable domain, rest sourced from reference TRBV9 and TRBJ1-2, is DSGVTQTPKHLITATGQRVTLRCSPRSGDLSVYWYQQSLDQGLQFLIQYYNGEERAKGNILERFSAQQFPDLHSELNLSSLELGDSALYFCASSPNQNYGYTFGSGTRLTVV.

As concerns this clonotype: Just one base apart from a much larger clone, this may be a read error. DNA of the CDR3: TGCGCCAGCAGCTTGGATGGGCGGGGGGCCGCTGATGAGCAGTACTTC. Translated: CASSLDGRGAADEQYF. The genes are TRBV5-1 and TRBJ2-7; TRBD2 matches 8 bases. The length of the CDR3 is 16 residues. Germline assignment: CDR1 SGHRS and CDR2 YFSETQ. The V segment lost 0 bases and the J segment 7 bases; nucleotides outside the gene matches: 12.

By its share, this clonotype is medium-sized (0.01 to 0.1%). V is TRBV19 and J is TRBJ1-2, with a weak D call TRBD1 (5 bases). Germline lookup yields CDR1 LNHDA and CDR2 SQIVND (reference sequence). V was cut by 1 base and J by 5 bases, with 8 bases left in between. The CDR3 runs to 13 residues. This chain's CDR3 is CASSIGTSYGYTF. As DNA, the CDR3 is TGTGCCAGTAGTATAGGGACATCGTATGGCTACACCTTC. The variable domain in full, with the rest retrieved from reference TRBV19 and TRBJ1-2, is DGGITQSPKYLFRKEGQNVTLSCEQNLNHDAMYWYRQDPGQGLRLIYYSQIVNDFQKGDIAEGYSVSREKKESFPLTVTSAQKNPTAFYLCASSIGTSYGYTFGSGTRLTVV.

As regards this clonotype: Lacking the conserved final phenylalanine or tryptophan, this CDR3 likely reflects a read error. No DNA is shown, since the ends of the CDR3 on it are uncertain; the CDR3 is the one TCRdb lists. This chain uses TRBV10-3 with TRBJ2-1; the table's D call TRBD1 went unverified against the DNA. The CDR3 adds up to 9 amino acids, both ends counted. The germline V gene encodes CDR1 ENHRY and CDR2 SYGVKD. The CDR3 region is CAISETQGI.

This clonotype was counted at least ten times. Here the CDR3 DNA reads TGTGCCAGCAGTGGCGGGACTAGCGGGAACACAGATACGCAGTATTTT. It translates to CASSGGTSGNTDTQYF. V is TRBV12-3 or TRBV12-4 and J is TRBJ2-3; 13 bases are a match to TRBD2. V dropped 5 bases and J dropped 2; count of bases not matched to a gene: 4. The CDR3 extends over 16 amino acids.

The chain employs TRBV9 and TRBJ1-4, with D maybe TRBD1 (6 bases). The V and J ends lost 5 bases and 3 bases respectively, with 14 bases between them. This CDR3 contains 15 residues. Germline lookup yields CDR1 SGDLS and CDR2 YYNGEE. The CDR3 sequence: CASSPVQGPNEKLFF. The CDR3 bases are TGTGCCAGCAGTCCCGTACAGGGTCCTAATGAAAAACTGTTTTTT.

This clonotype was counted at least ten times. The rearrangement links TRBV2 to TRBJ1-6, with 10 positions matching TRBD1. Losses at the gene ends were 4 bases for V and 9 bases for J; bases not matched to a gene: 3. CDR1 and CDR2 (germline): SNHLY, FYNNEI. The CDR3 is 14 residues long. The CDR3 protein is CASSVRQGASPLHF. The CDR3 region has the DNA TGTGCCAGCAGTGTTAGACAGGGGGCTTCACCCCTCCACTTT.

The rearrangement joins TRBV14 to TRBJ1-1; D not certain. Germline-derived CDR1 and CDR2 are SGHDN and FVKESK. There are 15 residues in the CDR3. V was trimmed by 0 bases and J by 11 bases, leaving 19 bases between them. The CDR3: CASSQDLGLAGRAFF. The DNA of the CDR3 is TGTGCCAGCAGCCAAGATTTGGGTCTAGCGGGAAGGGCTTTCTTT.

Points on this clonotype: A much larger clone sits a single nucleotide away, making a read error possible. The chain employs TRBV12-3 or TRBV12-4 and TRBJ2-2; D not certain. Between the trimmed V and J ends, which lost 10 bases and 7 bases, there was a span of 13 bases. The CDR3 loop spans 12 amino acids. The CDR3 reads CATTHSIGELFF. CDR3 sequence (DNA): TGTGCCACGACCCATAGCATCGGGGAGCTGTTTTTT.